This T cell receptor beta chain was documented in a study of human T cells and chemical hapten exposure. MiXCR, applied by TCRdb to the RACE reads, yields one record per CDR3 protein. The sample lists under 450,000 distinct CDR3 sequences, more than 4.5% seen once, with around 2.3% in the top ten. Time point reported: patch test 1, 2 weeks after DPC sensitization. Treatment denoted: therapeutic diphenylcyclopropenone sensitization with weekly scalp DPC. This clonotype was picked up a small number of times. The TCR originated in a woman between 45 and 65 years old with alopecia areata. Some clones in this sample may be carry-over from other donors' samples. This material consisted of whole blood, taken in connection with sensitization to the hapten diphenylcyclopropenone (DPC).

The CDR3 region is CASSETGTFDEQYF. For the CDR3, the DNA is TGTGCCAGCAGTGAAACAGGGACTTTCGACGAGCAGTACTTC. The chain combines TRBV6-1 with TRBJ2-7, with D perhaps assigned TRBD1 or TRBD2 (6 bases each). The germline gives CDR1 MNHNS, CDR2 SASEGT. V was pared by 2 bases and J by 5 bases, with 13 bases between. This CDR3 comprises 14 residues.